The present T cell receptor (beta chain) was sequenced within a study of cytomegalovirus exposure and HLA in healthy donors. This clone was counted once. The trim removed 3 bases at V and 4 bases at J, leaving 17 bases unmatched. The CDR3 has 18 residues. Germline values: CDR1 LNHDA, CDR2 SQIVND (reference sequence). 60 Vbeta and 13 Jbeta primers were used in PCR. Clones were read by immunoSEQ multiplex PCR, and TCRdb kept only the in-frame ones, dropping some. The profile shows 55,000 to 80,000 clones, about three quarters of them singletons. This chain joins TRBV19 and TRBJ2-7; TRBD2 agrees at 8 bases. The sample comprised PBMCs. This clonotype was sampled from a man aged 45-65 years in good health and CMV-seropositive. The CDR3 DNA follows: TGTGCCAGTAGTATGCGAGCCCCCCCGGCGGGAGGCGCGTACGAGCAGTACTTC. Residues: CASSMRAPPAGGAYEQYF.